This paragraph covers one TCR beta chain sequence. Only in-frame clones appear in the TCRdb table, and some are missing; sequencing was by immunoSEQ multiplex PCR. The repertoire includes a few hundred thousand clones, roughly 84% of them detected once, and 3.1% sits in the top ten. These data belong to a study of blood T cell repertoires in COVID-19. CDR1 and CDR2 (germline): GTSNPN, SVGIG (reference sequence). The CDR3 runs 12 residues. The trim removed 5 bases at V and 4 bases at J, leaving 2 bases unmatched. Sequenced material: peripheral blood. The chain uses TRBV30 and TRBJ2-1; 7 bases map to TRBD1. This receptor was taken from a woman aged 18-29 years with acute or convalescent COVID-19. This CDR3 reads CAWGDRYNEQFF. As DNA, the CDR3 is TGTGCCTGGGGGGACAGATACAATGAGCAGTTCTTC.